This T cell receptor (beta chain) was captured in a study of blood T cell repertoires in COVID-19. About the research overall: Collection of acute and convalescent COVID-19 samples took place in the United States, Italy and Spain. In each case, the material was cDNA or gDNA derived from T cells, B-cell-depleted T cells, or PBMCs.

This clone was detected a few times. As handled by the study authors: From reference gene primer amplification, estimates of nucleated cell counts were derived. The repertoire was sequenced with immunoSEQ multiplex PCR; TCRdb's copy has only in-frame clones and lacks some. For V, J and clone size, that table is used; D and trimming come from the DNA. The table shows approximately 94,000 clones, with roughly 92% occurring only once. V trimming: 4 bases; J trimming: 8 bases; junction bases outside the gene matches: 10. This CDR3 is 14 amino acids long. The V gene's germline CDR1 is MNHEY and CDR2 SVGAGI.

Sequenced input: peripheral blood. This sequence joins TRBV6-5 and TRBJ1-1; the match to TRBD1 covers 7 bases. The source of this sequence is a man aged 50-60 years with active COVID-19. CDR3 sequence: CASSSTGRRREAFF. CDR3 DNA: TGTGCCAGCAGTTCGACAGGGAGGAGGCGGGAAGCTTTCTTT.